Below, 3 T cell receptor beta chains from the same sample are listed, as sequenced in a study of brain T cells in children with intractable seizures. TCRdb's copy holds only in-frame clones and misses some; the assay was immunoSEQ multiplex PCR. Of about 340,000 clones listed, more than 85% are singletons. The time point denotes: blood from clinic visit 5 months post-surgery; TSC patient then seizure free. The starting material was peripheral blood, obtained less than 6 months after surgery. These receptors all stem from a boy under three years old with tuberous sclerosis and intractable seizures.

The chain links TRBV7-9 to TRBJ1-2, with 9 bases aligning to TRBD1. Per the germline V gene, CDR1 is SEHNR and CDR2 is FQNEAQ (reference sequence). The CDR3 has 13 residues. J lost 4 bases, V lost 3 bases, and 0 bases had no gene match. The CDR3 here is CASSLTGGYGYTF. The CDR3 DNA follows: TGTGCCAGCAGCTTGACAGGGGGCTATGGCTACACCTTC.

CDR3 protein: CASSLVSRSPLHF. The CDR3 bases are TGTGCCAGCAGCTTGGTCTCGCGTTCACCCCTCCACTTT. The J gene is TRBJ1-6, the V gene TRBV5-6; no firm D call. The germline V and J ends were trimmed by 0 bases and 9 bases, with 7 bases remaining between them. Germline V gene sequence: CDR1 SGHDT, CDR2 YYEEEE. The CDR3 consists of 13 residues.

The chain has TRBV7-9 and TRBJ1-6, with 8 bases lining up with TRBD1. The V segment lost 3 bases and the J segment 3 bases; nucleotides outside the gene matches: 4. The CDR3 is made up of 16 amino acids. The germline CDR1 and CDR2 sequences are SEHNR and FQNEAQ (reference sequence). CDR3 sequence reads: CASSFTGGGYNSPLHF. The CDR3 region has the DNA TGTGCCAGCAGCTTTACAGGGGGAGGCTATAATTCACCCCTCCACTTT. The whole variable domain, filled in from reference TRBV7-9 and TRBJ1-6, reads DTGVSQNPRHKITKRGQNVTFRCDPISEHNRLYWYRQTLGQGPEFLTYFQNEAQLEKSRLLSDRFSAERPKGSFSTLEIQRTEQGDSAMYLCASSFTGGGYNSPLHFGNGTRLTVT.